The rows below give T cell receptor beta chains drawn from one sample of a study of lymphopenia after photon versus proton radiotherapy. Produced via immunoSEQ multiplex PCR; TCRdb's table is partial and in-frame only. The profile shows 55,000 to 75,000 clones, approximately 91% of them singletons. Sample: peripheral blood, taken from a patient treated with photon-based radiotherapy. Receptor source: a woman between 65 and 79 years old with pancreatic cancer. Both conserved end residues are part of each CDR3. A D gene is named only where the DNA matches it firmly. Size is stated for part of the rows, as once, few or many counts, or as a class when the clone is expanded.

D: -
size: few
V: TRBV2
J: TRBJ1-5
CDR3: CASSRSNQPQHF
DNA: TGTGCCAGCAGCAGGAGCAATCAGCCCCAGCATTTT

D: -
size: -
V: TRBV11-1
J: TRBJ2-1
CDR3: CASAGDTSYNEQFF
DNA: TGTGCCAGCGCCGGTGACACCTCCTACAATGAGCAGTTCTTC

D: -
size: -
V: TRBV5-1
J: TRBJ1-1
CDR3: CASSLDTVNTEAFF
DNA: TGCGCCAGCAGCTTGGATACAGTGAACACTGAAGCTTTCTTT

D: TRBD2
size: -
V: TRBV4-1
J: TRBJ2-1
CDR3: CASARGLAGVGSYNEQFF
DNA: TGCGCCAGCGCCCGGGGACTAGCGGGAGTGGGCTCCTACAATGAGCAGTTCTTC

D: -
size: -
V: TRBV20-1
J: TRBJ1-1
CDR3: CSARNSYEAFF
DNA: TGCAGTGCTAGAAATTCATATGAAGCTTTCTTT

D: -
size: -
V: TRBV11-3
J: TRBJ2-3
CDR3: CASSLGQGSTDTQYF
DNA: TGTGCCAGCAGCTTAGGGCAGGGCAGCACAGATACGCAGTATTTT

D: TRBD2
size: -
V: TRBV9
J: TRBJ2-1
CDR3: CASSLTGGNEQFF
DNA: TGTGCCAGCAGCCTGACGGGGGGTAATGAGCAGTTCTTC

D: TRBD1
size: -
V: TRBV19
J: TRBJ1-4
CDR3: CASGRTGKGEKLFF
DNA: TGTGCCAGCGGACGGACAGGGAAAGGGGAAAAACTGTTTTTT

D: TRBD1
size: -
V: TRBV7-9
J: TRBJ2-7
CDR3: CASSLPTGGPYEQYF
DNA: TGTGCCAGCAGCTTGCCGACAGGGGGCCCCTACGAGCAGTACTTC

D: -
size: few
V: TRBV6-6
J: TRBJ2-1
CDR3: CASSYGENEQFF
DNA: TGTGCCAGCAGTTACGGGGAAAATGAGCAGTTCTTC

D: -
size: -
V: TRBV11-2
J: TRBJ1-2
CDR3: CASSPLAGSYGYTF
DNA: TGTGCCAGCAGCCCTCTAGCAGGGAGCTATGGCTACACCTTC

D: TRBD1
size: -
V: TRBV27
J: TRBJ1-2
CDR3: CASSLEGGLDGYTF
DNA: TGTGCCAGCAGTTTAGAAGGGGGCCTGGATGGCTACACCTTC

D: TRBD2
size: once
V: TRBV28
J: TRBJ2-3
CDR3: CASSLPSLGAGGDTQYF
DNA: TGTGCCAGCAGTTTACCCTCGCTAGGAGCGGGAGGAGATACGCAGTATTTT

D: TRBD1
size: -
V: TRBV9
J: TRBJ1-5
CDR3: CASSVGTGIMQPQHF
DNA: TGTGCCAGCAGCGTAGGGACAGGGATTATGCAGCCCCAGCATTTT

D: -
size: -
V: TRBV7-9
J: TRBJ1-5
CDR3: CASSSDGSNQPQHF
DNA: TGTGCCAGCAGCTCGGACGGGAGCAATCAGCCCCAGCATTTT

D: -
size: -
V: TRBV7-2
J: TRBJ2-2
CDR3: CASSAGPNTGELFF
DNA: TGTGCCAGCAGCGCCGGACCTAACACCGGGGAGCTGTTTTTT

D: TRBD2
size: -
V: TRBV18
J: TRBJ2-3
CDR3: CASSPTTSGLTDTQYF
DNA: TGTGCCAGCTCACCAACCACTAGCGGACTCACAGATACGCAGTATTTT

D: -
size: -
V: TRBV6-5
J: TRBJ2-7
CDR3: CATLTSSYEQYF
DNA: TGTGCCACACTCACGAGCTCCTACGAGCAGTACTTC

D: TRBD1
size: -
V: TRBV18
J: TRBJ2-7
CDR3: CASSQTPPGTGRSYEQYF
DNA: TGTGCCAGCTCGCAGACCCCTCCCGGGACAGGGAGATCCTACGAGCAGTACTTC

D: -
size: -
V: TRBV19
J: TRBJ2-2
CDR3: CASSINGNTGELFF
DNA: TGTGCCAGTAGTATAAACGGGAACACCGGGGAGCTGTTTTTT

D: TRBD1
size: -
V: TRBV6-5
J: TRBJ1-2
CDR3: CASSYLGTGRYGYTF
DNA: TGTGCCAGCAGTTACCTCGGGACAGGGCGATATGGCTACACCTTC

D: TRBD1
size: -
V: TRBV7-9
J: TRBJ2-2
CDR3: CASRRGQGADTGELFF
DNA: TGTGCCAGCAGAAGGGGTCAGGGGGCTGACACCGGGGAGCTGTTTTTT

D: -
size: -
V: TRBV4-3
J: TRBJ1-1
CDR3: CASSQTPSPGTEAFF
DNA: TGCGCCAGCAGCCAGACCCCTTCTCCGGGCACTGAAGCTTTCTTT

D: TRBD1
size: once
V: TRBV11-2
J: TRBJ1-4
CDR3: CASSLARQGRATNEKLFF
DNA: TGTGCCAGCAGCTTAGCCCGACAGGGGAGGGCAACTAATGAAAAACTGTTTTTT